These 6 T cell receptor beta chains were all obtained from the same sample, sequenced in a study of blood T cell repertoires in COVID-19. TCRdb keeps only in-frame clones here, not all; method: immunoSEQ multiplex PCR. The sample yields some 250,000 clones, about 80% seen once. The sequenced material came from PBMCs or T cells enriched from blood (not recorded which). The receptors were sampled from a man aged 40-50 years who had recovered from COVID-19.

The V call is TRBV6-1, the J call TRBJ2-7; 9 bases agree with TRBD1. The V segment lost 7 bases and the J segment 2 bases; nucleotides outside the gene matches: 9. From germline, CDR1 is MNHNS and CDR2 SASEGT. This CDR3 contains 15 residues. In DNA, the CDR3 is TGTGCCAGCAAAAAGACAGGGGGTTCAACCTACGAGCAGTACTTC. Its protein product is CASKKTGGSTYEQYF.

The chain is built from TRBV3-1 (or the pseudogene TRBV3-2) and TRBJ2-1; tentatively, D is TRBD2 (5 bases). V was trimmed by 0 bases and J by 6 bases, leaving 12 bases between them. Germline V CDR1 and CDR2: LGHDT, YNNKEL (reference sequence). This CDR3 has 15 residues. CDR3 in amino acids: CASSQDEDWINEQFF. As DNA, the CDR3 is TGTGCCAGCAGCCAAGATGAGGACTGGATCAATGAGCAGTTCTTC.

V gene TRBV10-3 combines with J gene TRBJ2-1; possible D gene TRBD2, 5 bases. The CDR3 runs to 16 residues. Trimming removed 3 bases from V and 0 bases from J, with 12 bases in between. Germline V gene sequence: CDR1 ENHRY, CDR2 SYGVKD. The DNA for the CDR3 is TGTGCCATCAGTGACAATAGCGCCCGCTCCTACAATGAGCAGTTCTTC. It is translated as CAISDNSARSYNEQFF.

V and J are TRBV5-1 and TRBJ1-6; 7 bases align to TRBD1. The J segment lost 8 bases and the V segment lost 4 bases, leaving 9 bases of the junction unmatched. Germline loops: CDR1 SGHRS, CDR2 YFSETQ. This CDR3 has 15 residues. This chain's CDR3 is CASSPMTGSDSPLHF. The CDR3 DNA sequence: TGCGCCAGCAGCCCCATGACAGGGTCGGATTCACCCCTCCACTTT. Supplemented by reference TRBV5-1 and TRBJ1-6, the full variable domain reads KAGVTQTPRYLIKTRGQQVTLSCSPISGHRSVSWYQQTPGQGLQFLFEYFSETQRNKGNFPGRFSGRQFSNSRSEMNVSTLELGDSALYLCASSPMTGSDSPLHFGNGTRLTVT.

The chain has TRBV30 and TRBJ1-1; D ambiguous. Trimming removed 0 bases from V and 6 bases from J, with 17 bases in between. From germline, CDR1 is GTSNPN and CDR2 SVGIG (reference sequence). The CDR3 covers 15 residues. Here the CDR3 reads CAWSVTSARAAEAFF. The CDR3 DNA sequence: TGTGCCTGGAGTGTAACTAGTGCAAGGGCGGCTGAAGCTTTCTTT.

The genes are TRBV20-1 and TRBJ1-1; 8 bases fit TRBD1. This CDR3 has 13 residues. After removal of 3 bases from V and 6 bases from J, the junction contained 6 bases not matched to a gene. In germline, CDR1 is DFQATT, CDR2 SNEGSKA (reference sequence). The CDR3 spells CSASVQGAAEAFF. The CDR3 DNA is TGCAGTGCTAGTGTGCAGGGGGCGGCTGAAGCTTTCTTT.